This T cell receptor beta chain appears in the sequencing data of a study of molecular identifiers for immune sequencing clone quantification. Overall study: Five portions were made in replicates from RNA of roughly 18,000 or 92,000 naive CD8 cells, and four underwent sequencing.

The CDR3 contains 12 residues. Germline lookup yields CDR1 GTSNPN and CDR2 SVGIG (reference sequence). Study-level results: Spiked Jurkat TCR RNA originating from one cell could reportedly be identified amid some 920,000 naive cells. It was shown that clones above 20 RNA copies held over 99% of effector molecules, but under 1% in naive cells.

A note on this clonotype: Antigen unknown. The junction departs from germline at one end; a sequencing error may be responsible.

Bulk libraries came from a prior protocol with listed TCR primers. Via MiXCR, TCRdb re-called the PCR reads, giving one row per CDR3 protein. The table records roughly 9,800 distinct CDR3 sequences, over 20% of them present only once. The source is a human donor in good health. Some libraries in this study had Jurkat cell RNA spiked in. The genes are TRBV30 and TRBJ2-7; D possibly uses TRBD1 or TRBD2 (5 bases each). Material: naive CD8+ T cells from blood, with Jurkat cell RNA spiked in. The subset denotes: FACS-sorted CD8+CD4-CCR7+CD45RA+ naive T cells. The CDR3 region has the DNA TGTGCCTGGGGTATCGGGGCCTACGAACAGTACTTC. Its protein is CAWGIGAYEQYF.